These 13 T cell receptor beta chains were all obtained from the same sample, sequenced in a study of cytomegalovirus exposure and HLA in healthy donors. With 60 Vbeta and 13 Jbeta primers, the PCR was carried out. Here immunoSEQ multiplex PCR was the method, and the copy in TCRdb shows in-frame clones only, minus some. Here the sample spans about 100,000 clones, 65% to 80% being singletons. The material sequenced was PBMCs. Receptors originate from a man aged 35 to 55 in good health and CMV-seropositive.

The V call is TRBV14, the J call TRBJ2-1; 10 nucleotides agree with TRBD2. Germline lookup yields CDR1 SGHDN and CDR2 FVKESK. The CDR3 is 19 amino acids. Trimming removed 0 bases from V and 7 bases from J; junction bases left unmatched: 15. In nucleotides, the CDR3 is TGTGCCAGCAGCCAAGAGAGGGGGTTCAAGCGGGGGGGAATTAATGAGCAGTTCTTC. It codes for CASSQERGFKRGGINEQFF. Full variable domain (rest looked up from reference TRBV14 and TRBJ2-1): EAGVTQFPSHSVIEKGQTVTLRCDPISGHDNLYWYRRVMGKEIKFLLHFVKESKQDESGMPNNRFLAERTGGTYSTLKVQPAELEDSGVYFCASSQERGFKRGGINEQFFGPGTRLTVL.

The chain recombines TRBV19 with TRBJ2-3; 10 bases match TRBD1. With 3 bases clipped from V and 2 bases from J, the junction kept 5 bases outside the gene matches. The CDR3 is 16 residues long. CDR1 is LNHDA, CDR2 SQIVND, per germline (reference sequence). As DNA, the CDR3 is TGTGCCAGTAGTATTGGGGGACAGGGGCTCACAGATACGCAGTATTTT. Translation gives CASSIGGQGLTDTQYF.

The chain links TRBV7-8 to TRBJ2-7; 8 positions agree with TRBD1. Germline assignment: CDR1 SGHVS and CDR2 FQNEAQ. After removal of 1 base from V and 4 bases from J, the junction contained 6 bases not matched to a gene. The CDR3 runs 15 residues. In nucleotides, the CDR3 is TGTGCCAGCAGCTTAGAAACAGGGGGTGGATACGAGCAGTACTTC. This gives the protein CASSLETGGGYEQYF.

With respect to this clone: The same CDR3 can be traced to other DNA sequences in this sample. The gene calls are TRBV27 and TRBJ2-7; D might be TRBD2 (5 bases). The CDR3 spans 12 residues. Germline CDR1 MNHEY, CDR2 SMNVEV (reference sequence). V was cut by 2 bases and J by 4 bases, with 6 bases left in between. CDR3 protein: CASSLRGYEQYF. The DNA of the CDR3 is TGTGCCAGCAGTTTACGGGGTTACGAGCAGTACTTC.

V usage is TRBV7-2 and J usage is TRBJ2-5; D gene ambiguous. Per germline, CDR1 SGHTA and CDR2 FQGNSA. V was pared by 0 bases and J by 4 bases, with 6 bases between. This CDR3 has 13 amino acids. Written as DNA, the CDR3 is TGTGCCAGCAGCTTAGCGGGCAGAGAGACCCAGTACTTC. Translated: CASSLAGRETQYF.

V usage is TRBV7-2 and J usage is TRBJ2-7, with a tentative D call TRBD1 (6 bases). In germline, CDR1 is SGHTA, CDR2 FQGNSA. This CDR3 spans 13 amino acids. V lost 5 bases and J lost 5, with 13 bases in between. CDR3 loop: CASSLTGINEQYF. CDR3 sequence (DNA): TGTGCCAGCAGCCTTACAGGGATCAACGAGCAGTACTTC.

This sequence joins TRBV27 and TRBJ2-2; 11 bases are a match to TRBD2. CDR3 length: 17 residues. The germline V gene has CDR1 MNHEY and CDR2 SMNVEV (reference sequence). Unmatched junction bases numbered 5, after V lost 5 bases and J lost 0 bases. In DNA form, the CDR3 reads TGTGCCAGCAGTCCCTCGGGACTAGCGGCGAACACCGGGGAGCTGTTTTTT. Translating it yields CASSPSGLAANTGELFF.

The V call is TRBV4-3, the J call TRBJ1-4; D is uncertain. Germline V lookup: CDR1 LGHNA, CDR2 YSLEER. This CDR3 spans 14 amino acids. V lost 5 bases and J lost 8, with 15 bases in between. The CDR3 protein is CASSALQAREKLFF. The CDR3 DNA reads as TGCGCCAGCAGCGCACTTCAGGCCCGGGAAAAACTGTTTTTT.

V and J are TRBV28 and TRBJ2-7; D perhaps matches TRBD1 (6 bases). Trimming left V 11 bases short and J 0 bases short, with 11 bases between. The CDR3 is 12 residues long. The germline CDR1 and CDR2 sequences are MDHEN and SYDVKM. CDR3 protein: CAPDRPSYEQYF. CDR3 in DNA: TGTGCCCCGGACAGACCCTCCTACGAGCAGTACTTC.

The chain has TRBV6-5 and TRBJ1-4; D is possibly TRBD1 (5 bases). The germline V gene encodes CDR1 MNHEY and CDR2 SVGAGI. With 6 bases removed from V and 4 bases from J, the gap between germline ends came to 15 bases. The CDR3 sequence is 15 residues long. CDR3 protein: CASRGLGGDNEKLFF. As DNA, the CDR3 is TGTGCCAGCAGGGGGCTCGGGGGTGATAATGAAAAACTGTTTTTT.

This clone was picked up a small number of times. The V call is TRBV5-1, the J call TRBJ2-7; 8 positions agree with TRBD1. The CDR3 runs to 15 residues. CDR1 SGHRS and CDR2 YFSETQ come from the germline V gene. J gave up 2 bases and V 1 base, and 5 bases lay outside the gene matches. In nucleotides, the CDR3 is TGCGCCAGCAGCTTGCTGACAGGGGTGGCCTACGAGCAGTACTTC. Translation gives CASSLLTGVAYEQYF.

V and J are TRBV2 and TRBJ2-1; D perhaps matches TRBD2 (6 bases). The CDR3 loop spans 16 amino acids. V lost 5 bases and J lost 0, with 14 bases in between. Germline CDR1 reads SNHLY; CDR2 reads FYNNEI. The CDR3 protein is CASSTLAHSSYNEQFF. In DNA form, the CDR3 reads TGTGCCAGCAGTACCCTAGCGCATAGCTCCTACAATGAGCAGTTCTTC.

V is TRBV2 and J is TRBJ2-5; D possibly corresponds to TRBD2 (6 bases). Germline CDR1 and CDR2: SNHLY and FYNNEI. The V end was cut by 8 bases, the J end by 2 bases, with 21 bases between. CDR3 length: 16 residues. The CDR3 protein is CASGAGLARGQETQYF. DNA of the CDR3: TGTGCCAGCGGGGCAGGGTTGGCGCGGGGACAAGAGACCCAGTACTTC.